This TCR beta chain comes out of a study of blood T cell repertoires in COVID-19. Study-wide background: Both acute and convalescent COVID-19 samples were obtained from the United States, Italy and Spain.

Per the original data handling: Amplification from reference gene primers served as the basis for estimated nucleated cell counts. Repertoires were generated with immunoSEQ multiplex PCR, while TCRdb's copy carries only in-frame clones and drops some. The DNA gave D and trimming, while V, J and clone size come from that table. The table records approximately 300,000 clones, around 89% of them present only once. The V gene's germline CDR1 is MNHEY and CDR2 SVGEGT. The CDR3 sequence is 17 residues long. J lost 3 bases, V lost 5 bases, and 13 bases had no gene match. The sample consisted of peripheral blood. The source is a woman in her 50s with active or convalescent COVID-19. The gene calls are TRBV6-2 or TRBV6-3 and TRBJ1-1; 9 bases map to TRBD1. In DNA, the CDR3 is TGTGCCAGCAGTCTATCCGGGACAGGGTTTCTTCACACTGAAGCTTTCTTT. It yields the protein CASSLSGTGFLHTEAFF.